The 11 T cell receptor beta chains given below trace back to one sample, sequenced in a study of shared clonotypes between healthy human individuals. Here immunoSEQ multiplex PCR was the method, and the copy in TCRdb shows in-frame clones only, minus some. The sample records 2 million to 2.5 million clones, approximately 95% being singletons. The sample consisted of naive CD4+ T cells sorted from blood. Subset reported: CD45RA+ positively selected. These receptors were obtained from a young man in good health.

V gene TRBV28 combines with J gene TRBJ1-2, with 7 bases lining up with TRBD1. The junction had 9 bases not matched to a gene; V was cut back by 6 bases and J by 2 bases. CDR3 length: 15 residues. Per the germline V gene, CDR1 is MDHEN and CDR2 is SYDVKM. The DNA for the CDR3 is TGTGCCAGCAGCCCTTTAGACAGGGAAAACTATGGCTACACCTTC. Protein: CASSPLDRENYGYTF.

The chain couples TRBV4-1 to TRBJ1-2, with a possible D match to TRBD1 (5 bases). V was clipped by 1 base and J by 6 bases, with 18 bases between them. Germline assignment: CDR1 MGHRA and CDR2 YSYEKL. This CDR3 contains 16 residues. For the CDR3, the DNA is TGCGCCAGCAGCCAAGCGGTCGGGGCGCGAGGGGATGGCTACACCTTC. This translates into CASSQAVGARGDGYTF.

The genes are TRBV27 and TRBJ2-2, with D maybe TRBD2 (7 bases). Germline V gene lookup returns CDR1 MNHEY and CDR2 SMNVEV (reference sequence). The V end lost 5 bases, the J end lost 2 bases, and 12 bases lay between the germline ends. The CDR3 contains 15 residues. Here the CDR3 DNA reads TGTGCCAGCAGTCCCCGGGGGGCTAACACCGGGGAGCTGTTTTTT. Protein sequence: CASSPRGANTGELFF.

The chain joins TRBV2 to TRBJ2-2, with D tentatively TRBD1 (6 bases). This CDR3 contains 13 residues. Germline V gives CDR1 SNHLY, CDR2 FYNNEI. V was trimmed by 4 bases and J by 6 bases, leaving 9 bases between them. CDR3 DNA: TGTGCCAGCAGTGCCCAGGGGTCCGGGGAGCTGTTTTTT. Translated: CASSAQGSGELFF.

This chain links TRBV5-1 with TRBJ1-3; D remains unclear. Germline CDR1 reads SGHRS; CDR2 reads YFSETQ. CDR3 length: 16 amino acids. Trimming shortened V by 0 bases and J by 4 bases, and 14 bases separated the two germline ends. CDR3 loop: CASSLVGLSGGNTIYF. The CDR3 nucleotides read TGCGCCAGCAGCTTGGTCGGCCTATCGGGGGGAAACACCATATATTTT.

The J gene is TRBJ2-7, the V gene TRBV28; 7 bases line up with TRBD1. Per the germline V gene, CDR1 is MDHEN and CDR2 is SYDVKM. Unmatched junction bases numbered 8, after V lost 5 bases and J lost 4 bases. The CDR3 is 14 amino acids. The CDR3 region is CASSRQGPSYEQYF. The CDR3 DNA reads TGTGCCAGCAGTAGACAGGGCCCTTCTTACGAGCAGTACTTC.

The chain uses TRBV29-1 and TRBJ1-4; 8 bases align to TRBD1. The CDR3 totals 13 residues. Looked up from germline, CDR1 is SQVTM and CDR2 is ANQGSEA. The trim removed 3 bases at V and 8 bases at J, leaving 5 bases unmatched. CDR3 DNA: TGCAGCGTTGATACAGGGGGAAGGGAAAAACTGTTTTTT. Its protein product is CSVDTGGREKLFF.

V usage is TRBV25-1 and J usage is TRBJ2-7; D is perhaps TRBD2 (5 bases). Germline CDR1 and CDR2: MGHDK and SYGVNS. Trimming removed 4 bases from V and 2 bases from J, with 18 bases in between. CDR3 length: 16 amino acids. The CDR3 loop reads CASSGAWAGLTYEQYF. DNA for the CDR3: TGTGCCAGCAGTGGGGCATGGGCAGGACTGACCTACGAGCAGTACTTC.

The chain recombines TRBV9 with TRBJ2-7, with D perhaps matching TRBD1 or TRBD2 (5 bases each). There are 16 residues in the CDR3. Germline values: CDR1 SGDLS, CDR2 YYNGEE. Trimming cost V 4 bases and J 0 bases, with 17 bases left between them. In nucleotides, the CDR3 is TGTGCCAGCAGCCCCGCCGGGACGGAGAGCTCCTACGAGCAGTACTTC. Amino acid sequence: CASSPAGTESSYEQYF.

This chain uses TRBV28 with TRBJ2-2; D perhaps matches TRBD1 (6 bases). The CDR3 totals 16 residues. V dropped 4 bases and J dropped 2 bases, with 14 bases sitting between them. Per the germline V gene, CDR1 is MDHEN and CDR2 is SYDVKM. The CDR3 DNA reads TGTGCCAGCAGTTCCAGGGACACCGCTAACACCGGGGAGCTGTTTTTT. It translates to CASSSRDTANTGELFF.

The rearrangement joins TRBV28 to TRBJ1-2; D may be TRBD1 (6 bases). The CDR3 runs to 18 residues. Deletions cut 1 base from V and 2 bases from J, with 20 bases between. Germline CDR1 and CDR2: MDHEN and SYDVKM. CDR3 region: CASSLSRGGVSVNYGYTF. DNA for the CDR3: TGTGCCAGCAGTTTATCCAGGGGCGGCGTGTCCGTAAACTATGGCTACACCTTC.